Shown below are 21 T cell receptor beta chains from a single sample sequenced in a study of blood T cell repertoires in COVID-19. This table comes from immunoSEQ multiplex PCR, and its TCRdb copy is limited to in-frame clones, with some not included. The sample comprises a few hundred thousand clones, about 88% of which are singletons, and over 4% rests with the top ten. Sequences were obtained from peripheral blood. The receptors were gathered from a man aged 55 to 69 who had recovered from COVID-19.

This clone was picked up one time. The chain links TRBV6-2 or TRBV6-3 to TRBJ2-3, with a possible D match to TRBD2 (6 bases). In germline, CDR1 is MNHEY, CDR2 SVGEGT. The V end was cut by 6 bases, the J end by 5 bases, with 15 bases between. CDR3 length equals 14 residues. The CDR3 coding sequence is TGTGCCAGCAGCCGGGCTAGCGAGGGAGATACGCAGTATTTT. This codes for CASSRASEGDTQYF.

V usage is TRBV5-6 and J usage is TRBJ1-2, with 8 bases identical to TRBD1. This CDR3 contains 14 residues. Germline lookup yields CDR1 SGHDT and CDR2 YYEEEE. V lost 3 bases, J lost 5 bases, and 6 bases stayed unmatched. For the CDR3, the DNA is TGTGCCAGCAGCTCTCGGACAGGGAGATATGGCTACACCTTC. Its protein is CASSSRTGRYGYTF. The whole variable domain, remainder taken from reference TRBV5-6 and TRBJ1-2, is DAGVTQSPTHLIKTRGQQVTLRCSPKSGHDTVSWYQQALGQGPQFIFQYYEEEERQRGNFPDRFSGHQFPNYSSELNVNALLLGDSALYLCASSSRTGRYGYTFGSGTRLTVV.

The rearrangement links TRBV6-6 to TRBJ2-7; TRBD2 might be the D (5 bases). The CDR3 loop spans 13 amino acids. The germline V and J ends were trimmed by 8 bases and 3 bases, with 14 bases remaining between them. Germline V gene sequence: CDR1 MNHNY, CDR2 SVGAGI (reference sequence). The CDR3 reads CASAGNLYYEQYF. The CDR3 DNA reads TGTGCCAGCGCCGGGAACTTGTACTACGAGCAGTACTTC.

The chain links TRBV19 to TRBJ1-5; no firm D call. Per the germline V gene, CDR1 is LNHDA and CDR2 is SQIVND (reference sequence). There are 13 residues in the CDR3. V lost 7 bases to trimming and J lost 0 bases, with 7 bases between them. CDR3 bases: TGTGCCAGTAACGTCTATAGCAATCAGCCCCAGCATTTT. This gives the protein CASNVYSNQPQHF.

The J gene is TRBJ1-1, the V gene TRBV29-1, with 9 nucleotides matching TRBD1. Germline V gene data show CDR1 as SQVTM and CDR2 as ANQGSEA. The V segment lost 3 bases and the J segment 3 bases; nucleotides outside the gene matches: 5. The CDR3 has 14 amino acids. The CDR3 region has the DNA TGCAGCGTTGACTACAGGGGGCGCGACACTGAAGCTTTCTTT. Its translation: CSVDYRGRDTEAFF.

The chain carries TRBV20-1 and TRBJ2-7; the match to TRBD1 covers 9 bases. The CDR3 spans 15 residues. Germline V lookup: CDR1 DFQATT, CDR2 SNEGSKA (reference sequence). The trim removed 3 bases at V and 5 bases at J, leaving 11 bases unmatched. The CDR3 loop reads CSASSGQGSFDEQYF. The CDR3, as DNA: TGCAGTGCTAGTTCGGGACAGGGAAGCTTCGACGAGCAGTACTTC.

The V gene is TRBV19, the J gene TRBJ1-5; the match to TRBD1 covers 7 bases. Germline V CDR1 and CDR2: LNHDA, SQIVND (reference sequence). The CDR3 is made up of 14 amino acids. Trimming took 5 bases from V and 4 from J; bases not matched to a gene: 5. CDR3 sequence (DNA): TGTGCCAGTAGTGACAGGGTCGGGAATCAGCCCCAGCATTTT. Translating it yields CASSDRVGNQPQHF.

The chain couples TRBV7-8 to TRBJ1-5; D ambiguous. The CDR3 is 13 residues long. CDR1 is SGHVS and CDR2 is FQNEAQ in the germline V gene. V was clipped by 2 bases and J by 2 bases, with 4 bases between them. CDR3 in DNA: TGTGCCAGCAGCTTACATCGCAATCAGCCCCAGCATTTT. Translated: CASSLHRNQPQHF.

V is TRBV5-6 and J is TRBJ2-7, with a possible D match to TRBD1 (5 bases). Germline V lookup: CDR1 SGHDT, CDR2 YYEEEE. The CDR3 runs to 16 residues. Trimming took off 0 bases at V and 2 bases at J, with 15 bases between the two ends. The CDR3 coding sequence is TGTGCCAGCAGCTTGGCTCGACAGTTACTTACCTACGAGCAGTACTTC. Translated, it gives CASSLARQLLTYEQYF.

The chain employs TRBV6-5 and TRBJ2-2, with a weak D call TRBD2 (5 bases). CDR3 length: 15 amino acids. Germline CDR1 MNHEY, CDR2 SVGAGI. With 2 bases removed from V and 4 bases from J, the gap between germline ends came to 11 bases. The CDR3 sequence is CASSYEGRSTGELFF. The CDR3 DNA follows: TGTGCCAGCAGTTACGAGGGAAGGAGCACCGGGGAGCTGTTTTTT.

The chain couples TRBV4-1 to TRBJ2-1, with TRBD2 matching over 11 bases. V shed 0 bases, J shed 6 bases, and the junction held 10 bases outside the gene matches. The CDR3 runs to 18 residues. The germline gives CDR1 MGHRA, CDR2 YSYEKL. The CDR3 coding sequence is TGCGCCAGCAGCCAAGACGGAGGGACTAGCGGTAGGAGCAATGAGCAGTTCTTC. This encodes CASSQDGGTSGRSNEQFF.

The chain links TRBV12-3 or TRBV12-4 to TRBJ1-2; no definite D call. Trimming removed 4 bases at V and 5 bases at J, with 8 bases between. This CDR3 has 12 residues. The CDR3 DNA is TGTGCCAGCAGTTCCCCGGGTTATGGCTACACCTTC. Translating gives CASSSPGYGYTF.

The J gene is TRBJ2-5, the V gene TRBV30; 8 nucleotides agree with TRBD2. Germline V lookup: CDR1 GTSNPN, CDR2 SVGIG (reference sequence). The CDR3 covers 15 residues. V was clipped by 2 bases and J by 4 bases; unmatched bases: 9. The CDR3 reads CAWSRTRGGVETQYF. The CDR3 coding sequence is TGTGCCTGGAGTCGGACCCGGGGGGGCGTAGAGACCCAGTACTTC.

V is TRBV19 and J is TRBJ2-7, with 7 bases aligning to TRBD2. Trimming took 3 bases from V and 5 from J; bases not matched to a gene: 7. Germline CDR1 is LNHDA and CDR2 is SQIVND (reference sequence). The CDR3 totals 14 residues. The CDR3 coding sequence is TGTGCCAGTAGTATGACGGGGGGACTTCACGAGCAGTACTTC. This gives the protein CASSMTGGLHEQYF. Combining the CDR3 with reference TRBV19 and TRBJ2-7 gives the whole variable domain DGGITQSPKYLFRKEGQNVTLSCEQNLNHDAMYWYRQDPGQGLRLIYYSQIVNDFQKGDIAEGYSVSREKKESFPLTVTSAQKNPTAFYLCASSMTGGLHEQYFGPGTRLTVT.

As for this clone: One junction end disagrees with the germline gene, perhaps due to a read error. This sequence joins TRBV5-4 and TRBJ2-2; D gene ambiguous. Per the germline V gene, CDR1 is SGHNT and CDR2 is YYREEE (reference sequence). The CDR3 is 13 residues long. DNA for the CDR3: TGTGCCAGCACCTTGGGCCAAGCAGGGGAGCTGTTTTTT. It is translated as CASTLGQAGELFF.

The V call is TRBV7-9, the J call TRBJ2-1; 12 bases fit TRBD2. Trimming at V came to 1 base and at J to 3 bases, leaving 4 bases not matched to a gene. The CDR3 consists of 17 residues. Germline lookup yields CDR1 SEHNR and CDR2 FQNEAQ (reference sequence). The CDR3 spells CASSLVLAGGFYNEQFF. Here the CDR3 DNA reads TGTGCCAGCAGCTTAGTTCTAGCGGGGGGGTTCTACAATGAGCAGTTCTTC.

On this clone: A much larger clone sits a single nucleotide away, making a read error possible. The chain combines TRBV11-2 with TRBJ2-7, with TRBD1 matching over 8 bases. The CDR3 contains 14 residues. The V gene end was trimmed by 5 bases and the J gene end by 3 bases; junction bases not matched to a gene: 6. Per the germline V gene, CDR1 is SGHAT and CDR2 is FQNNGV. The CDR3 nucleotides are TGTGCCAGCAGCCAAGGGACAGGCGTCTACGAGCAGTACTTC. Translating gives CASSQGTGVYEQYF.

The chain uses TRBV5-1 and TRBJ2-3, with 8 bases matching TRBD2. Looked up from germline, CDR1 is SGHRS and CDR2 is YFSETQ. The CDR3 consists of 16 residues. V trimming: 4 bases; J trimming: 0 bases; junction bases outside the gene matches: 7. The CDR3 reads CASSLRLASSTDTQYF. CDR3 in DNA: TGCGCCAGCAGCCTACGACTAGCGTCTAGCACAGATACGCAGTATTTT.

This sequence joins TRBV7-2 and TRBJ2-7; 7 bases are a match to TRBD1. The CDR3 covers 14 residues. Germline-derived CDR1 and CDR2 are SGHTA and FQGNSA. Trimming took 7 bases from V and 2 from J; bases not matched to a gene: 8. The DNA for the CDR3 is TGTGCCAGCATCCAAGGGGGCGGCGCCTACGAGCAGTACTTC. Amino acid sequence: CASIQGGGAYEQYF.

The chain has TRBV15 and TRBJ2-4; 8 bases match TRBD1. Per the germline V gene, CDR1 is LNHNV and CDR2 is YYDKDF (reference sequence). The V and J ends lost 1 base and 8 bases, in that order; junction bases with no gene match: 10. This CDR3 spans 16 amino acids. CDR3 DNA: TGTGCCACCAGCAGAGGAAGACAGGGGTTTAAGTACATTCAGTACTTC. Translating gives CATSRGRQGFKYIQYF.

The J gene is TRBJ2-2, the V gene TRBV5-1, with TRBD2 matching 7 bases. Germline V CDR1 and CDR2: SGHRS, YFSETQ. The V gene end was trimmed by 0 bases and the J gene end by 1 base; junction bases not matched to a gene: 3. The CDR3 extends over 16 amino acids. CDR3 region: CASSLVPGGNTGELFF. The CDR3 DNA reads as TGCGCCAGCAGCTTGGTCCCGGGGGGGAACACCGGGGAGCTGTTTTTT.